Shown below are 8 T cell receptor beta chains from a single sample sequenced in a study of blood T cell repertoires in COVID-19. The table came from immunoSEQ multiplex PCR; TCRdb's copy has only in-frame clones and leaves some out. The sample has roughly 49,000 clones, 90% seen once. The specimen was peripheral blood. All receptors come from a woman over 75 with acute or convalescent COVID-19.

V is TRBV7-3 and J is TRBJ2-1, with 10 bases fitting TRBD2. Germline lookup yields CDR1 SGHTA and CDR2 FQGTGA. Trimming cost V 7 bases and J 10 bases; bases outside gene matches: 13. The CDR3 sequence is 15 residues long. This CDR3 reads CASTPGGLAGEEQFF. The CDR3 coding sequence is TGTGCCAGCACCCCGGGTGGGCTAGCGGGAGAGGAGCAGTTCTTC.

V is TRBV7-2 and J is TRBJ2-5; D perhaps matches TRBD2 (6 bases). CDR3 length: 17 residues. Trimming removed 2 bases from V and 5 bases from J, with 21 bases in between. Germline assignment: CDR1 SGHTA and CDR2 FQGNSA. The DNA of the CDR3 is TGTGCCAGCAGCTTATCTAATCGGGCGGGAATTTCGGAGACCCAGTACTTC. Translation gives CASSLSNRAGISETQYF.

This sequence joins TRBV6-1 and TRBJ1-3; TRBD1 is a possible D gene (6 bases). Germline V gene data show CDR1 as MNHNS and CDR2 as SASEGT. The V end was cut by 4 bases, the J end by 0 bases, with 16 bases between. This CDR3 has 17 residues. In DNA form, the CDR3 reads TGTGCCAGCAGTGGGGGGCGATGGGCCAGCTCTGGAAACACCATATATTTT. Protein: CASSGGRWASSGNTIYF.

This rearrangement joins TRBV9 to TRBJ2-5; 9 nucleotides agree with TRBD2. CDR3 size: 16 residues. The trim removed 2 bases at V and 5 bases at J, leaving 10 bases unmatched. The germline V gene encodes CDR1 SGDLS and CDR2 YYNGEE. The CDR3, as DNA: TGTGCCAGCAGCGTTATGGGTAGCGGGAGATGGGAGACCCAGTACTTC. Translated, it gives CASSVMGSGRWETQYF.

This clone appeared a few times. For the CDR3, the DNA is TGTGCCAGCAGTCCGCAAGACAGGGGACGACAGCCCCAGCATTTT. This gives the protein CASSPQDRGRQPQHF. V usage is TRBV27 and J usage is TRBJ1-5, with 8 bases aligning to TRBD1. J gave up 7 bases and V 5 bases, and 10 bases lay outside the gene matches. Germline-derived CDR1 and CDR2 are MNHEY and SMNVEV (reference sequence). CDR3 length equals 15 residues.

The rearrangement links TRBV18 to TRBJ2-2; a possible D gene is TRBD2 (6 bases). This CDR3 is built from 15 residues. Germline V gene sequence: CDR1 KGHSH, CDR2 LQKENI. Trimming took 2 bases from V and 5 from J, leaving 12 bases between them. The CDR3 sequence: CASSPGGLTTGELFF. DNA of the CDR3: TGTGCCAGCTCACCAGGAGGACTAACGACCGGGGAGCTGTTTTTT.

CDR3 DNA sequence: TGCGCCAGCAGCTTGAATCCCCGGACTAGTTACAATGAGCAGTTCTTC. Its protein product is CASSLNPRTSYNEQFF. The chain couples TRBV5-1 to TRBJ2-1; 7 nucleotides line up with TRBD2. CDR1 is SGHRS and CDR2 is YFSETQ in the germline V gene. This CDR3 contains 16 residues. Trimming cost V 1 base and J 4 bases; bases outside gene matches: 8.

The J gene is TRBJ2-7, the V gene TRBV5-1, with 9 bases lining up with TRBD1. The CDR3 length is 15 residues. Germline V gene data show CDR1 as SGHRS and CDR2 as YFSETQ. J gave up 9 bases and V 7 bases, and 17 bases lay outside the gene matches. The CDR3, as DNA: TGCGCCAGCTCAGACCTGGACAGGGGCCAACTTGGGCAGTACTTC. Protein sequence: CASSDLDRGQLGQYF.